This TCR beta chain comes out of a study of blood T cell repertoires in COVID-19. The wider study: There were acute and convalescent COVID-19 samples, and they came from the United States, Italy and Spain. The analysed material was cDNA or gDNA that came from T cells, B-cell-depleted T cells, or PBMCs.

The CDR3 loop spans 14 amino acids. V lost 5 bases to trimming and J lost 7 bases, with 12 bases between them. Germline V gene lookup returns CDR1 MNHEY and CDR2 SMNVEV (reference sequence). Per the original data handling: Amplification with reference gene primers provided the estimates of nucleated cell counts. Sequencing was performed with immunoSEQ multiplex PCR; in TCRdb, only in-frame clones are kept and a portion is missing. The DNA gave D and trimming, while V, J and clone size come from that table. The sample lists fewer than 200,000 clones; roughly 85% were seen once. The source material was peripheral blood. The chain couples TRBV27 to TRBJ1-6; D is perhaps TRBD1 (6 bases). This TCR derives from a woman older than 75 with acute or convalescent COVID-19. DNA for the CDR3: TGTGCCAGCAGTGGGAGGGGGAGGAATTCACCCCTCCACTTT. Encoded protein: CASSGRGRNSPLHF.